This entry describes one TCR beta chain. Looked up from germline, CDR1 is SGHNT and CDR2 is YENEEA. The CDR3 loop spans 15 amino acids. Unmatched junction bases numbered 4, after V lost 2 bases and J lost 3 bases. The repertoire was sequenced with immunoSEQ multiplex PCR; TCRdb's copy has only in-frame clones and lacks some. The sample has some 400,000 clones; over 75% are singletons. These data come from a study of blood T cell repertoires in COVID-19. About the study: PBMCs, B-cell-depleted T cells, or T cells were the source of the cDNA or gDNA that made up the material.

The sequence was obtained from a man aged 25-45 years who had recovered from COVID-19. Sample: PBMCs or T cells enriched from blood (not recorded which). The V gene is TRBV11-3, the J gene TRBJ2-1, with 7 bases lining up with TRBD1. The CDR3: CASSLSTGDYNEQFF. DNA of the CDR3: TGTGCCAGCAGCTTATCTACAGGGGACTACAATGAGCAGTTCTTC.